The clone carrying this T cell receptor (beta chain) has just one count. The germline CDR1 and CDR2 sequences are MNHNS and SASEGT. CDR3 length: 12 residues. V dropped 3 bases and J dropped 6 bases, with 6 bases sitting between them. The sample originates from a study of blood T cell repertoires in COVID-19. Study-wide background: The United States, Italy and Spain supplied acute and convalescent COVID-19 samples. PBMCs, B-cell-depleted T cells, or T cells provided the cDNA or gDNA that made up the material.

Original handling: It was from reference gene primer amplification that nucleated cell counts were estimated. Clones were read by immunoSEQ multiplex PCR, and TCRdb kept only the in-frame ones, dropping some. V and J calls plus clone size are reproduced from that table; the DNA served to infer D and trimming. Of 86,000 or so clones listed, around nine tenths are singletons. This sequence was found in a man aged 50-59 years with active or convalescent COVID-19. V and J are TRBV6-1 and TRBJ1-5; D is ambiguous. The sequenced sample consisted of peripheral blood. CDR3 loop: CASSDTGQPQHF. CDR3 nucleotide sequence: TGTGCCAGCAGTGACACGGGTCAGCCCCAGCATTTT.